This T cell receptor (beta chain) was sequenced during a study of T cells in localized non-small cell lung cancer. Study-level findings and limits: Compared with tumor, uninvolved adjacent lung displayed greater T cell clonality, ranking highest overall. Median roughly 57 top-100 tumor clones were shared with paired adjacent lung. Since sequencing was restricted to only one region of the tumor, intratumor heterogeneity remains a possibility. Longer overall survival was linked to higher blood T cell density.

About this clone: Its antigen remains unidentified.

Assay used: immunoSEQ multiplex PCR; TCRdb lists only in-frame clones, some missing. Of about 52,000 clones in the sample, around nine tenths were seen once. Trimming pared 0 bases from V and 0 bases from J, leaving 17 bases between. This CDR3 is 18 amino acids long. Germline assignment: CDR1 LNHDA and CDR2 SQIVND (reference sequence). The TCR originated in a female donor with stage II lung adenocarcinoma. The sample consisted of PBMCs, taken before any cancer treatment. This sequence joins TRBV19 and TRBJ1-2; D gene unclear. Here the CDR3 reads CASSIDKSSTVPNYGYTF. The CDR3 region has the DNA TGTGCCAGTAGTATAGATAAGAGCTCGACGGTACCTAACTATGGCTACACCTTC.